The rows below give T cell receptor beta chains drawn from one sample of a study of metastatic and nonmetastatic thyroid tumors. TCRdb re-called the PCR reads via MiXCR. The sample lists 65,000 to 70,000 clones, approximately 15% occurring once. Source material: blood. The source of these receptors is a male donor with papillary thyroid cancer or a benign thyroid nodule (not recorded which). Some clones in this sample may be carry-over from other donors' samples. The CDR3 runs from the conserved cysteine through the conserved F or W. The D gene is left open where the match is weak.

V	J	D	CDR3
TRBV12-3/TRBV12-4	TRBJ2-7	TRBD2	CASSPGTSLIEQYF
TRBV4-1	TRBJ2-4	TRBD2	CANSQGPAGGRGNIQYF
TRBV20-1	TRBJ1-1	.	CSASSTSVAFF
TRBV2	TRBJ1-6	.	CASSGQSSYNSPLHF
TRBV5-4	TRBJ1-1	.	CASSSPNTGNTEAFF
TRBV25-1	TRBJ2-1	TRBD2	CASSEERASGIYNEQFF
TRBV6-5	TRBJ1-6	.	CASSLGRVYNSPLHF
TRBV20-1	TRBJ2-1	TRBD2	CSAMSGTYNEQFF
TRBV18	TRBJ2-2	.	CASSQQGNTGELFF
TRBV7-9	TRBJ1-3	.	CASSLACSVNTIYF
TRBV20-1	TRBJ1-1	.	CSKVGTGNTEAFF
TRBV29-1	TRBJ1-3	TRBD1	CSVVPGTGSSGNTIYF
TRBV6-1	TRBJ1-1	TRBD1	CASSAGTGGAVNTEAFF
TRBV7-8	TRBJ1-2	.	CASSPSTGEGSYGYTF
TRBV7-8	TRBJ2-5	.	CASSFFGRPWETQYF
TRBV7-2	TRBJ2-1	.	CASSTDYYNEQFF
TRBV14	TRBJ1-6	.	CASSQARGQGSSPLHF
TRBV12-3/TRBV12-4	TRBJ1-5	.	CASSTGPDQPQHF
TRBV7-9	TRBJ2-2	.	CASSPDGDTGELFF
TRBV6-1	TRBJ2-7	.	CASRLAAGYVQYF
TRBV6-1	TRBJ2-7	TRBD1	CASSETGGAFYEQYF
TRBV7-8	TRBJ2-7	TRBD2	CASSRRRDSGRFYEQYF
TRBV30	TRBJ1-6	TRBD1	CAWSIRGLPNSPLHF
TRBV20-1	TRBJ2-2	TRBD1	CSARPGTAANTGELFF
TRBV5-6	TRBJ2-7	.	CSSSLGGYSYEQYF
TRBV11-2	TRBJ1-2	TRBD1	CANSLEGRDRGRYGYTF
TRBV2	TRBJ2-5	TRBD1	CASAPGQGMAQETQYF
TRBV28	TRBJ2-1	.	CASSLPGSYNEQFF
TRBV3-1	TRBJ2-3	.	CASSHIQGSDTQYF